The TCR beta chain under discussion was sequenced for a study of T cell responses to AZD1222 COVID-19 vaccine. Overall study findings and caveats: It should be noted that donors were predominantly white British and more often female, and clonal diversity was possibly underestimated. Targets within unmutated variant regions were reportedly found for nearly half of spike-specific TCRs.

Turning to this clone: The antigen remains unidentified.

The V end was cut by 4 bases, the J end by 1 base, with 8 bases between. Germline V gene sequence: CDR1 SGHDN, CDR2 FVKESK. The CDR3 runs to 14 residues. Generated by immunoSEQ multiplex PCR, the TCRdb table keeps only in-frame clones and is missing some. The table has approximately 200,000 clones, approximately 94% seen once. The source of this sequence is an adult who received the AZD1222 COVID-19 vaccine. The gene calls are TRBV14 and TRBJ1-5; D gene unclear. The material sequenced was peripheral blood, taken 28 days after the second AZD1222 dose. CDR3 amino acids: CASSPLGSNQPQHF. CDR3 nucleotide sequence: TGTGCCAGCAGCCCCCTTGGGAGCAATCAGCCCCAGCATTTT. Looking up the rest from reference TRBV14 and TRBJ1-5 gives the full variable domain: EAGVTQFPSHSVIEKGQTVTLRCDPISGHDNLYWYRRVMGKEIKFLLHFVKESKQDESGMPNNRFLAERTGGTYSTLKVQPAELEDSGVYFCASSPLGSNQPQHFGDGTRLSIL.